The rows below give T cell receptor beta chains drawn from one sample of a study of T cells after somatic rescue of genetic block. Sequencing was performed with immunoSEQ multiplex PCR; in TCRdb, only in-frame clones are kept and a portion is missing. The table shows about 16,000 clones, with 72% occurring only once. What was sequenced was peripheral blood mononuclear cells (PBMCs). These receptors were collected from a boy aged 5-17 years. CDR3s include the opening cysteine and the closing phenylalanine or tryptophan. Fields, in order: D gene, J gene, V gene, clone size, CDR3 protein, CDR3 DNA. D genes are given only for firm matches. Size values are once, few and many counts, or a class for expanded clones, and some rows have none.

NA | TRBJ2-3 | TRBV11-1 | NA | CASSLRLGSTDTQYF | TGTGCCAGCAGCTTAAGACTAGGAAGTACAGATACGCAGTATTTT
TRBD1 | TRBJ2-5 | TRBV19 | medium-sized | CASSRDSQETQYF | TGTGCCAGTAGCAGGGACAGCCAAGAGACCCAGTACTTC
NA | TRBJ2-6 | TRBV5-6 | NA | CASTLRVTGANVLTF | TGTGCCAGCACCCTCAGGGTCACTGGGGCCAACGTCCTGACTTTC
TRBD2 | TRBJ2-3 | TRBV5-1 | NA | CASSPWGTSGWGTDTQYF | TGCGCCAGCAGCCCCTGGGGGACTAGCGGGTGGGGTACAGATACGCAGTATTTT
NA | TRBJ2-6 | TRBV5-1 | NA | CASSSTGTASSGANVLTF | TGCGCCAGCAGCTCTACCGGGACGGCAAGCTCTGGGGCCAACGTCCTGACTTTC
NA | TRBJ2-2 | TRBV7-3 | few | CASSLGVNTGELFF | TGTGCCAGCAGCTTAGGAGTAAACACCGGGGAGCTGTTTTTT
TRBD1 | TRBJ1-5 | TRBV6-5 | few | CASSYAGGGNQPQHF | TGTGCCAGCAGTTACGCAGGGGGGGGCAATCAGCCCCAGCATTTT
TRBD1 | TRBJ1-6 | TRBV15 | once | CATSRMGQGSSPLHF | TGTGCCACCAGCAGAATGGGACAGGGTTCTTCACCCCTCCACTTT
TRBD2 | TRBJ2-2 | TRBV19 | NA | CASSPSGGPSGELFF | TGTGCCAGTAGTCCCAGCGGGGGCCCCTCCGGGGAGCTGTTTTTT
NA | TRBJ2-3 | TRBV11-2 | NA | CASSASGDILDTQYF | TGTGCCAGCAGCGCATCGGGAGACATTCTAGATACGCAGTATTTT
NA | TRBJ1-6 | TRBV2 | NA | CASRGPGRGNSPLHF | TGTGCCAGCAGGGGTCCAGGGCGAGGTAATTCACCCCTCCACTTT
NA | TRBJ2-6 | TRBV6-5 | NA | CASSGRVSGANVLTF | TGTGCCAGCAGTGGCAGGGTATCTGGGGCCAACGTCCTGACTTTC
NA | TRBJ2-1 | TRBV6-6 | NA | CASSYSGSYNEQFF | TGTGCCAGCAGTTACAGTGGTTCCTACAATGAGCAGTTCTTC
NA | TRBJ1-2 | TRBV5-8 | NA | CASSLGGSAYGYTF | TGTGCCAGCAGCTTGGGCGGGTCAGCCTATGGCTACACCTTC
NA | TRBJ2-7 | TRBV5-6 | NA | CASRARGTTYEQYF | TGTGCCAGCCGCGCCAGGGGGACTACCTACGAGCAGTACTTC
NA | TRBJ1-1 | TRBV9 | NA | CASSPQWGSNTEAFF | TGTGCCAGCAGCCCCCAATGGGGTTCGAACACTGAAGCTTTCTTT
NA | TRBJ1-2 | TRBV4-1 | NA | CASSHTRDPNYGYTF | TGCGCCAGCAGCCACACTCGCGACCCTAACTATGGCTACACCTTC
NA | TRBJ1-4 | TRBV7-9 | NA | CASSLLLEKLFF | TGTGCCAGCAGCTTACTTCTCGAAAAACTGTTTTTT
TRBD2 | TRBJ2-3 | TRBV4-1 | NA | CASSQDPRTSGASTDTQYF | TGCGCCAGCAGCCAAGACCCCCGGACTAGCGGGGCTAGCACAGATACGCAGTATTTT
TRBD2 | TRBJ2-7 | TRBV6-5 | medium-sized | CASSYSKLAGVYEQYF | TGTGCCAGCAGTTACTCGAAACTAGCGGGAGTGTACGAGCAGTACTTC
NA | TRBJ1-3 | TRBV9 | NA | CASSSGGNTIYF | TGTGCCAGCAGCTCGGGAGGAAACACCATATATTTT
NA | TRBJ1-3 | TRBV11-2 | NA | CASSSAATGTFRGNTIYF | TGTGCCAGCAGCTCCGCGGCTACAGGGACTTTTAGGGGAAACACCATATATTTT
NA | TRBJ2-2 | TRBV5-1 | NA | CASSPGEGGLFF | TGCGCCAGCAGCCCCGGGGAAGGGGGGCTGTTTTTT
NA | TRBJ1-2 | TRBV18 | NA | CASGRRELYGYTF | TGTGCCAGCGGAAGGAGGGAACTATATGGCTACACCTTC
NA | TRBJ2-2 | TRBV9 | NA | CASSPVGTGELFF | TGTGCCAGCTCCCCGGTGGGCACCGGGGAGCTGTTTTTT
NA | TRBJ2-1 | TRBV5-1 | NA | CASSLGDFWEEQFF | TGCGCCAGCAGCTTGGGGGACTTCTGGGAGGAGCAGTTCTTC
NA | TRBJ2-6 | TRBV6-1 | NA | CASSANSSMQKSGQRPDF | TGTGCCAGCAGTGCAAATAGCTCTATGCAAAAGTCGGGCCAACGTCCTGATTTC
TRBD1 | TRBJ1-2 | TRBV10-3 | NA | CAIRTGQGNNGYTF | TGTGCCATCAGAACCGGACAGGGGAATAATGGCTACACCTTC
NA | TRBJ2-3 | TRBV7-6 | NA | CASSPLAGPTDTQYF | TGTGCCAGCAGCCCCCTCGCGGGGCCCACAGATACGCAGTATTTT
TRBD1 | TRBJ2-7 | TRBV19 | NA | CASSIPGGGYEQYF | TGTGCCAGTAGTATCCCAGGGGGCGGTTACGAGCAGTACTTC
NA | TRBJ2-4 | TRBV27 | NA | CASKPIAKNIQYF | TGTGCCAGCAAACCAATAGCCAAAAACATTCAGTACTTC
TRBD2 | TRBJ2-3 | TRBV4-2 | NA | CASSQDGQREPDTQYF | TGTGCCAGCAGCCAAGATGGCCAGCGGGAGCCAGATACGCAGTATTTT
NA | TRBJ2-5 | TRBV18 | NA | CASSQGRTQETQYF | TGTGCCAGCTCACAAGGCCGGACCCAAGAGACCCAGTACTTC
NA | TRBJ1-1 | TRBV2 | NA | CASKGQANTEAFF | TGTGCCAGCAAGGGGCAGGCGAACACTGAAGCTTTCTTT
NA | TRBJ1-5 | TRBV30 | NA | CAWSAGEIQPQHF | TGTGCCTGGAGTGCGGGGGAAATCCAGCCCCAGCATTTT
NA | TRBJ2-6 | TRBV15 | medium-sized | CATSPRAPDSGANVLTF | TGTGCCACCAGCCCCAGGGCTCCCGACTCTGGGGCCAACGTCCTGACTTTC
TRBD1 | TRBJ1-5 | TRBV6-4 | NA | CASSVEGGGQPQHF | TGTGCCAGCAGTGTAGAAGGGGGCGGGCAGCCCCAGCATTTT
NA | TRBJ2-3 | TRBV21-1 | NA | CASSKEGRLAGGTDTQYF | TGTGCCAGCAGCAAAGAGGGCCGACTAGCGGGGGGCACAGATACGCAGTATTTT
TRBD1 | TRBJ2-7 | TRBV6-6 | NA | CASSYAGTGAYEQYF | TGTGCCAGCAGTTACGCCGGGACAGGGGCCTACGAGCAGTACTTC
NA | TRBJ1-3 | TRBV19 | NA | CASSLQGWSPSGNTIYF | TGTGCCAGTAGCCTACAGGGTTGGTCCCCCTCTGGAAACACCATATATTTT
NA | TRBJ1-1 | TRBV27 | NA | CASNSGRGLNTEAFF | TGTGCCAGCAACTCGGGACGGGGTTTGAACACTGAAGCTTTCTTT
NA | TRBJ2-7 | TRBV5-4 | few | CASSLADTPAGYEQYF | TGTGCCAGCAGCTTGGCGGATACTCCTGCAGGCTACGAGCAGTACTTC
NA | TRBJ2-5 | TRBV5-1 | NA | CASSFMPEQLETQYF | TGCGCCAGCAGCTTCATGCCCGAACAGCTAGAGACCCAGTACTTC
TRBD1 | TRBJ1-1 | TRBV18 | few | CASGRRGPTEAFF | TGTGCCAGCGGACGCAGGGGGCCCACTGAAGCTTTCTTT
NA | TRBJ2-1 | TRBV7-9 | NA | CASSQFPRDNEQFF | TGTGCCAGCAGCCAATTCCCCAGGGATAATGAGCAGTTCTTC
NA | TRBJ1-1 | TRBV28 | NA | CASTQGGHTEAFF | TGTGCCAGCACCCAAGGGGGGCACACTGAAGCTTTCTTT
NA | TRBJ2-2 | TRBV11-2 | NA | CASSLYSGNTGELFF | TGTGCCAGCAGCTTATATTCCGGGAACACCGGGGAGCTGTTTTTT
NA | TRBJ2-3 | TRBV28 | few | CASSPLRSSTDTQYF | TGTGCCAGCAGCCCTCTGCGAAGTAGCACAGATACGCAGTATTTT
TRBD2 | TRBJ2-1 | TRBV6-1 | NA | CASSSSGSSYNEQFF | TGTGCCAGCAGTTCTAGCGGGAGCTCCTACAATGAGCAGTTCTTC
TRBD1 | TRBJ2-3 | TRBV19 | NA | CASSQQQGARDTQYF | TGTGCCAGTAGTCAACAACAGGGGGCTAGAGATACGCAGTATTTT
TRBD1 | TRBJ2-7 | TRBV6-6 | NA | CASTETGIHEQYF | TGTGCCAGCACGGAGACAGGGATCCACGAGCAGTACTTC
NA | TRBJ1-1 | TRBV9 | NA | CASSAGPGEISEAFF | TGTGCCAGCAGCGCCGGACCGGGCGAGATATCTGAAGCTTTCTTT
NA | TRBJ1-5 | TRBV10-3 | NA | CAISVDSNQPQHF | TGTGCCATCAGTGTAGACAGCAATCAGCCCCAGCATTTT
NA | TRBJ1-4 | TRBV14 | few | CASSLRRAEKLFF | TGTGCCAGCAGCCTAAGAAGGGCCGAAAAACTGTTTTTT